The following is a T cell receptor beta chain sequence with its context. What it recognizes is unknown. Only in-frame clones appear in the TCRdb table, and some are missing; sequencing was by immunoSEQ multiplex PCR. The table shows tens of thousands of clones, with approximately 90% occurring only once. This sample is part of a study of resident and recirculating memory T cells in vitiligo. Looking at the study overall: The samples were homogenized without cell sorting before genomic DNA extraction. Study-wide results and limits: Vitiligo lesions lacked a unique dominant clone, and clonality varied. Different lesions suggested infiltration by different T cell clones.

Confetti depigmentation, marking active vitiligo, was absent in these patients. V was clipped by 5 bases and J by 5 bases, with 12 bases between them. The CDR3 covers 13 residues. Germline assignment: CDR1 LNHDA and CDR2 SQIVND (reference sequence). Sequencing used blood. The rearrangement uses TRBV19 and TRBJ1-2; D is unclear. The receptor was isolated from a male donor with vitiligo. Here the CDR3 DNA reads TGTGCCAGTAGTCCCCTTGAACTGTATGGCTACACCTTC. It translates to CASSPLELYGYTF.